The 30 T cell receptor beta chains reported below all come from one sample, sequenced in a study of blood T cell repertoires in COVID-19. Only in-frame clones appear in the TCRdb table, and some are missing; sequencing was by immunoSEQ multiplex PCR. The repertoire holds about 330,000 clones, with 70% to 90% as singletons. Sequences were obtained from PBMCs or T cells enriched from blood (not recorded which). These receptors originate from a woman aged 30 to 39 who had recovered from COVID-19.

The chain couples TRBV27 to TRBJ1-2; 7 positions match TRBD1. The CDR3 spans 15 residues. CDR1 and CDR2 from the germline V gene are MNHEY and SMNVEV (reference sequence). V lost 3 bases, J lost 6 bases, and 10 bases stayed unmatched. Written as DNA, the CDR3 is TGTGCCAGCAGTTTCCGACAGGGATGGGGTGATGGCTACACCTTC. This translates into CASSFRQGWGDGYTF.

The rearrangement joins TRBV3-1 (or the pseudogene TRBV3-2) to TRBJ2-3; D might be TRBD2 (5 bases). The CDR3 covers 14 residues. CDR1 and CDR2 from the germline V gene are LGHDT and YNNKEL (reference sequence). V lost 5 bases to trimming and J lost 0 bases, with 9 bases between them. The CDR3 spells CASSGRTSTDTQYF. CDR3 DNA: TGTGCCAGCAGCGGCCGGACTAGCACAGATACGCAGTATTTT.

The V call is TRBV4-2, the J call TRBJ1-2, with TRBD1 identical over 10 bases. CDR3 length: 15 residues. With V trimmed by 5 bases and J by 2 bases, 5 bases remained unmatched. Germline V gene sequence: CDR1 LGHNA, CDR2 YNFKEQ. The CDR3 bases are TGTGCCAGCAGCGGTTCGGACAGGGGGAACTATGGCTACACCTTC. Its protein product is CASSGSDRGNYGYTF.

The chain combines TRBV18 with TRBJ1-5, with TRBD1 matching 7 bases. The junction had 5 bases not matched to a gene; V was cut back by 6 bases and J by 3 bases. This CDR3 comprises 14 residues. Germline lookup yields CDR1 KGHSH and CDR2 LQKENI. In DNA, the CDR3 is TGTGCCAGCTCGCCGACAGGGCCCAATCAGCCCCAGCATTTT. Translating it yields CASSPTGPNQPQHF.

This clone was detected once. The CDR3 DNA follows: TGTGCCAGCAGCCAAGTCACGGCGGGTACTATTTCGGGGTACAATGAGCAGTTCTTC. It encodes CASSQVTAGTISGYNEQFF. The rearrangement links TRBV3-1 (or the pseudogene TRBV3-2) to TRBJ2-1; D possibly corresponds to TRBD2 (5 bases). CDR1 is LGHDT and CDR2 is YNNKEL in the germline V gene (reference sequence). With 1 base removed from V and 4 bases from J, the gap between germline ends came to 23 bases. CDR3 length equals 19 residues.

This clone was seen a handful of times. The CDR3 nucleotides are TGTGCCAGCAGCCCAGGGGACAGGGGGCTGGTCGGGGAGCTGTTTTTT. Amino acids: CASSPGDRGLVGELFF. The rearrangement uses TRBV7-9 and TRBJ2-2, with 12 bases fitting TRBD1. The CDR3 is 16 amino acids. V was pared by 5 bases and J by 7 bases, with 8 bases of the junction left unmatched. The germline V gene has CDR1 SEHNR and CDR2 FQNEAQ (reference sequence).

This clone was detected once. The chain uses TRBV19 and TRBJ1-4, with 8 nucleotides matching TRBD1. This CDR3 is 14 amino acids long. Trimming cost V 5 bases and J 3 bases; bases outside gene matches: 2. Germline V lookup: CDR1 LNHDA, CDR2 SQIVND (reference sequence). The CDR3 loop reads CASSVTGANEKLFF. The CDR3 nucleotides read TGTGCCAGTAGTGTGACAGGGGCTAATGAAAAACTGTTTTTT. Looking up the rest from reference TRBV19 and TRBJ1-4 gives the full variable domain: DGGITQSPKYLFRKEGQNVTLSCEQNLNHDAMYWYRQDPGQGLRLIYYSQIVNDFQKGDIAEGYSVSREKKESFPLTVTSAQKNPTAFYLCASSVTGANEKLFFGSGTQLSVL.

This clone appeared once. CDR3: CASEQGRDTEAFF. As DNA, the CDR3 is TGTGCCAGCGAACAGGGTAGGGACACTGAAGCTTTCTTT. V gene TRBV13 combines with J gene TRBJ1-1; TRBD1 is a possible D gene (6 bases). Germline V lookup: CDR1 PRHDT, CDR2 FYEKMQ (reference sequence). There are 13 residues in the CDR3. V was shortened by 8 bases and J by 3 bases, with 13 bases between the two germline ends.

This sequence joins TRBV6-5 and TRBJ1-5; possibly TRBD1 for D (6 bases). The CDR3 loop spans 15 amino acids. The V end lost 6 bases, the J end lost 2 bases, and 14 bases lay between the germline ends. Germline V lookup: CDR1 MNHEY, CDR2 SVGAGI. The DNA for the CDR3 is TGTGCCAGCAGAGTTACAGGGCTAGGCAATCAGCCCCAGCATTTT. Translated: CASRVTGLGNQPQHF.

This clone has a single count. V and J are TRBV19 and TRBJ2-1; 8 nucleotides agree with TRBD1. CDR3 length equals 13 residues. V was clipped by 8 bases and J by 6 bases; unmatched bases: 6. The V gene's germline CDR1 is LNHDA and CDR2 SQIVND (reference sequence). The CDR3 spells CASGQGPPNEQFF. The CDR3, as DNA: TGTGCCAGTGGACAGGGCCCCCCCAATGAGCAGTTCTTC. Together with reference TRBV19 and TRBJ2-1, the CDR3 gives the full variable domain: DGGITQSPKYLFRKEGQNVTLSCEQNLNHDAMYWYRQDPGQGLRLIYYSQIVNDFQKGDIAEGYSVSREKKESFPLTVTSAQKNPTAFYLCASGQGPPNEQFFGPGTRLTVL.

The chain joins TRBV6-5 to TRBJ2-2, with 7 positions matching TRBD1. Germline V lookup: CDR1 MNHEY, CDR2 SVGAGI. Unmatched junction bases numbered 9, after V lost 7 bases and J lost 4 bases. The length of the CDR3 is 15 residues. The CDR3 region has the DNA TGTGCCAGCAACCGAGGGGGCGTCGGCACCGGGGAGCTGTTTTTT. Its protein is CASNRGGVGTGELFF.

This chain's CDR3 is CASSSDRGRGGYTF. As DNA, the CDR3 is TGTGCCAGCAGCTCGGACAGGGGGCGGGGTGGCTACACCTTC. V usage is TRBV5-4 and J usage is TRBJ1-2, with 11 bases matching TRBD1. The CDR3 length is 14 residues. J gave up 7 bases and V 3 bases, and 5 bases lay outside the gene matches. Germline V lookup: CDR1 SGHNT, CDR2 YYREEE (reference sequence).

The chain recombines TRBV5-4 with TRBJ2-5, with D possibly matching TRBD2 (6 bases). Germline CDR1 is SGHNT and CDR2 is YYREEE (reference sequence). This CDR3 comprises 15 residues. The V end was cut by 3 bases, the J end by 10 bases, with 22 bases between. The CDR3 here is CASSSAGRPQEGQYF. DNA of the CDR3: TGTGCCAGCAGCTCAGCGGGCCGGCCCCAAGAGGGCCAGTACTTC.

The chain has TRBV18 and TRBJ1-1; tentative D call: TRBD1 (6 bases). Germline CDR1 and CDR2: KGHSH and LQKENI. The germline V and J ends were trimmed by 4 bases and 1 base, with 13 bases remaining between them. This CDR3 has 15 amino acids. As DNA, the CDR3 is TGTGCCAGCTCACTGGCCGGGACAACGAACACTGAAGCTTTCTTT. Its translation is CASSLAGTTNTEAFF.

This clone was picked up many times. The chain has TRBV4-2 and TRBJ1-5, with 8 bases fitting TRBD1. This CDR3 comprises 17 residues. The V segment lost 3 bases and the J segment 7 bases; nucleotides outside the gene matches: 14. Germline V lookup: CDR1 LGHNA, CDR2 YNFKEQ. The CDR3 protein is CASSQSGNGQGGQPQHF. In DNA form, the CDR3 reads TGTGCCAGCAGCCAGTCTGGCAATGGACAGGGCGGGCAGCCCCAGCATTTT.

The genes are TRBV5-5 and TRBJ2-1; 10 positions match TRBD1. Germline V gene sequence: CDR1 SGHKS, CDR2 YYEKEE (reference sequence). CDR3 size: 15 residues. Unmatched junction bases numbered 6, after V lost 3 bases and J lost 6 bases. CDR3 sequence (DNA): TGTGCCAGCAGCTGGGTCGGGACAGGGGTCAATGAGCAGTTCTTC. Translation gives CASSWVGTGVNEQFF.

This clone occurred many times. V usage is TRBV5-4 and J usage is TRBJ2-2; D might be TRBD2 (6 bases). The ends were cut back, 3 bases at V and 0 bases at J, with 12 bases in the middle. Germline-derived CDR1 and CDR2 are SGHNT and YYREEE (reference sequence). The CDR3 spans 16 residues. CDR3 DNA sequence: TGTGCCAGCAGCTCTGGGACTTACGCGAACACCGGGGAGCTGTTTTTT. Protein: CASSSGTYANTGELFF.

The chain recombines TRBV3-1 (or the pseudogene TRBV3-2) with TRBJ1-6, with a possible D match to TRBD1 (6 bases). The CDR3 has 14 amino acids. V was pared by 4 bases and J by 7 bases, with 11 bases between. Looked up from germline, CDR1 is LGHDT and CDR2 is YNNKEL (reference sequence). The CDR3 nucleotides are TGTGCCAGCAGCCCACAGGGTGGGAATTCACCCCTCCACTTT. Protein: CASSPQGGNSPLHF.

The V and J genes are TRBV7-2 and TRBJ1-2, with 9 bases that match TRBD1. V dropped 5 bases and J dropped 11; count of bases not matched to a gene: 15. The CDR3 contains 15 residues. CDR1 is SGHTA, CDR2 FQGNSA, per germline. The CDR3 loop is CASSPPPGTGSGYTF. The CDR3 coding sequence is TGTGCCAGCAGCCCGCCCCCCGGGACAGGGAGTGGGTACACCTTC.

The chain joins TRBV5-1 to TRBJ1-4, with TRBD1 matching over 7 bases. Germline V gene sequence: CDR1 SGHRS, CDR2 YFSETQ. This CDR3 has 15 amino acids. V dropped 7 bases and J dropped 0; count of bases not matched to a gene: 6. In nucleotides, the CDR3 is TGCGCCAGCCGGGACAGAATGTCAACTAATGAAAAACTGTTTTTT. The encoded protein is CASRDRMSTNEKLFF.

This clone appeared a single time. Additional DNA sequences in this sample encode the identical CDR3. The genes are TRBV30 and TRBJ1-5; maybe TRBD1 (5 bases). The CDR3 has 13 residues. Germline loops: CDR1 GTSNPN, CDR2 SVGIG (reference sequence). V shed 3 bases and J shed 4 bases, with 10 bases lying between them. As DNA, the CDR3 is TGTGCCTGGAGCCCTCGGGGGAATCAGCCCCAGCATTTT. It specifies CAWSPRGNQPQHF. The variable domain in full, completed from reference TRBV30 and TRBJ1-5, reads SQTIHQWPATLVQPVGSPLSLECTVEGTSNPNLYWYRQAAGRGLQLLFYSVGIGQISSEVPQNLSASRPQDRQFILSSKKLLLSDSGFYLCAWSPRGNQPQHFGDGTRLSIL.

This clone was observed a single time. This chain joins TRBV30 and TRBJ2-4, with a tentative D call TRBD1 (5 bases). The CDR3 length is 15 residues. The V and J ends lost 0 bases and 7 bases respectively, with 16 bases between them. Germline values: CDR1 GTSNPN, CDR2 SVGIG (reference sequence). This CDR3 reads CAWSVPGALGNIQYF. Written as DNA, the CDR3 is TGTGCCTGGAGTGTACCTGGGGCCCTGGGGAACATTCAGTACTTC.

The chain couples TRBV15 to TRBJ2-7; 8 bases line up with TRBD1. The length of the CDR3 is 14 residues. J gave up 7 bases and V 4 bases, and 9 bases lay outside the gene matches. Germline V gene lookup returns CDR1 LNHNV and CDR2 YYDKDF (reference sequence). CDR3 sequence reads: CATSTGTGTGEQYF. The CDR3 nucleotides read TGTGCCACCAGCACTGGGACAGGCACGGGAGAGCAGTACTTC.

Worth noting for this clone: The same CDR3 can be traced to other DNA sequences in this sample. This chain uses TRBV7-2 with TRBJ1-2; 9 nucleotides align to TRBD1. This CDR3 contains 14 residues. The germline V gene has CDR1 SGHTA and CDR2 FQGNSA. After removal of 0 bases from V and 4 bases from J, the junction contained 0 bases not matched to a gene. The CDR3 reads CASSLAGQGYGYTF. DNA for the CDR3: TGTGCCAGCAGCTTAGCGGGACAGGGCTATGGCTACACCTTC.

The chain couples TRBV4-1 to TRBJ1-5; weak D call: TRBD1 (5 bases). Germline CDR1 is MGHRA and CDR2 is YSYEKL. The CDR3 is 15 residues long. Trimming took 0 bases from V and 7 from J, leaving 13 bases between them. CDR3 DNA sequence: TGCGCCAGCAGCCAAGAATGGGGAGGGGTCCAGCCCCAGCATTTT. This sequence encodes CASSQEWGGVQPQHF.

J is TRBJ2-7 and V is TRBV4-1, with D unclear. Trimming removed 1 base at V and 2 bases at J, with 9 bases between. The germline CDR1 and CDR2 sequences are MGHRA and YSYEKL. This CDR3 is built from 14 residues. CDR3 nucleotides: TGCGCCAGCAGCCAAGTCGCGGTGGCCTACGAGCAGTACTTC. Translated: CASSQVAVAYEQYF.

The chain has TRBV7-3 and TRBJ2-2; TRBD2 matches at 14 bases. The CDR3 contains 15 residues. Germline trimming cut 8 bases from V and 3 bases from J; bases unmatched to any gene: 2. Germline lookup yields CDR1 SGHTA and CDR2 FQGTGA. The CDR3 loop reads CASGTSGGDTGELFF. CDR3 sequence (DNA): TGTGCCAGCGGGACTAGCGGGGGAGACACCGGGGAGCTGTTTTTT.

The sample holds one count of this clone. The genes are TRBV29-1 and TRBJ2-7; 7 nucleotides align to TRBD1. J lost 10 bases, V lost 4 bases, and 13 bases had no gene match. Germline V gene sequence: CDR1 SQVTM, CDR2 ANQGSEA. The CDR3 contains 13 residues. Written as DNA, the CDR3 is TGCAGCGTTGGTGCGCCCCGGGACAGAATTCAGTACTTC. Its translation: CSVGAPRDRIQYF.

This clone has a single count. The chain combines TRBV9 with TRBJ2-3, with TRBD1 matching over 10 bases. Germline CDR1 is SGDLS and CDR2 is YYNGEE. With V trimmed by 2 bases and J by 2 bases, 5 bases remained unmatched. The CDR3 is 16 amino acids. The CDR3 DNA sequence: TGTGCCAGCAGCGTTGGGACAGGGGCGTCCACAGATACGCAGTATTTT. It translates to CASSVGTGASTDTQYF.

The rearrangement joins TRBV7-2 to TRBJ2-1, with D maybe TRBD2 (6 bases). The CDR3 sequence is 16 residues long. Germline-derived CDR1 and CDR2 are SGHTA and FQGNSA. The V end lost 0 bases, the J end lost 4 bases, and 13 bases lay between the germline ends. The CDR3 nucleotides are TGTGCCAGCAGCTTAGCGGCCGGGGGACTTTACAATGAGCAGTTCTTC. It translates to CASSLAAGGLYNEQFF.